Shown below are 5 T cell receptor beta chains from a single sample sequenced in a study of shared clonotypes between healthy human individuals. The method was immunoSEQ multiplex PCR; TCRdb's version includes in-frame clones alone and lacks a portion of them. Among some 1 million clones listed, approximately 70% were seen once. Source material: memory CD4+ T cells sorted from blood. Subset noted: CD45RA-negative fraction. These receptor sequences come from a man aged 18 to 29 in good health.

The chain couples TRBV19 to TRBJ1-3; 7 nucleotides match TRBD1. CDR3 size: 13 residues. Germline trimming cut 7 bases from V and 3 bases from J; bases unmatched to any gene: 3. The germline V gene encodes CDR1 LNHDA and CDR2 SQIVND (reference sequence). CDR3 protein: CASIGTVGNTIYF. In DNA, the CDR3 is TGTGCCAGTATTGGGACAGTTGGAAACACCATATATTTT.

This chain links TRBV19 with TRBJ2-7, with no clear D. The CDR3 length is 13 residues. Germline V gene sequence: CDR1 LNHDA, CDR2 SQIVND (reference sequence). Deletions cut 5 bases from V and 2 bases from J, with 10 bases between. The CDR3 loop reads CASSGGPTYEQYF. The CDR3 coding sequence is TGTGCCAGTAGTGGTGGACCTACCTACGAGCAGTACTTC.

This chain links TRBV14 with TRBJ1-1; D unclear. The CDR3 covers 15 residues. V lost 4 bases to trimming and J lost 1 base, with 13 bases between them. CDR1 is SGHDN, CDR2 FVKESK, per germline. CDR3 protein: CASSLDGRRNTEAFF. The DNA for the CDR3 is TGTGCCAGCAGCCTCGACGGAAGAAGGAACACTGAAGCTTTCTTT.

V and J are TRBV19 and TRBJ2-2; D perhaps matches TRBD2 (5 bases). The ends were cut back, 4 bases at V and 8 bases at J, with 14 bases in the middle. In germline, CDR1 is LNHDA, CDR2 SQIVND (reference sequence). The CDR3 extends over 14 amino acids. The CDR3 loop reads CASSTPQGRGELFF. The CDR3 DNA follows: TGTGCCAGTAGTACCCCGCAAGGGAGAGGGGAGCTGTTTTTT.

This chain uses TRBV10-1 with TRBJ2-2; D is possibly TRBD1 or TRBD2 (5 bases each). The ends were cut back, 9 bases at V and 0 bases at J, with 8 bases in the middle. The CDR3 runs to 13 residues. CDR1 is WNHNN, CDR2 SYGVQD, per germline (reference sequence). The CDR3 coding sequence is TGCGCCAGTCAGGGACCGAACACCGGGGAGCTGTTTTTT. This translates into CASQGPNTGELFF.